This T cell receptor (beta chain) was obtained from a study of T cell changes during pregnancy in multiple sclerosis. This clone appeared once. The V gene's germline CDR1 is LGHNA and CDR2 YSLEER. CDR3 length equals 14 residues. With 2 bases clipped from V and 6 bases from J, the junction kept 4 bases outside the gene matches. Method: immunoSEQ multiplex PCR; TCRdb's copy keeps in-frame clones and lacks some. The sample records some 55,000 clones, 75% to 95% being singletons. The TCR comes from a female donor in good health, enrolled as a control in a pregnancy study. The starting material was peripheral blood, obtained after pregnancy. This chain connects TRBV4-3 to TRBJ2-7, with 10 bases that match TRBD2. The chain's CDR3 is CASSQLAGASEQYF. The CDR3 coding sequence is TGCGCCAGCAGCCAACTAGCGGGAGCGTCCGAGCAGTACTTC.